This T cell receptor (beta chain) derives from a study of CD8+ T cells in alopecia areata. Study information: Tofacitinib treatment spanned 6 to 18 months, with 6 months off drug afterward.

Regarding treatment: oral pan-JAK inhibitor, 5-10 mg twice daily. Once RNA had been extracted, it was reverse transcribed into cDNA to act as the sequencing template. Sequencing was performed with immunoSEQ multiplex PCR; in TCRdb, only in-frame clones are kept and a portion is missing. The sample holds 180,000 or so clones, 50% to 75% seen once. General study findings and limits: Sharing of TCR sequences between patients (possibly for HLA-related reasons) was less clear than in mice. Uncertain still, given a single nonresponder, is whether baseline CD8+ expansion links to response. Tofacitinib yielded significantly lower scalp clonality and fewer expanded CD8+ clones among the top 100.

About this clone itself: The antigen is unknown.

The CDR3 sequence is 12 residues long. The germline CDR1 and CDR2 sequences are SQVTM and ANQGSEA. V lost 0 bases to trimming and J lost 4 bases, with 7 bases between them. This material consisted of CD4+ T cells sorted from blood, taken at week 56, from a patient treated with tofacitinib. The receptor was isolated from a human donor with alopecia areata. J is TRBJ2-7 and V is TRBV29-1; D is possibly TRBD2 (6 bases). CDR3 sequence: CSVEEGGYEQYF. The CDR3 coding sequence is TGCAGCGTTGAAGAGGGGGGATACGAGCAGTACTTC.